One and the same sample provided the 3 T cell receptor beta chains below, sequenced in a study of blood T cell repertoires in COVID-19. Assay: immunoSEQ multiplex PCR; the TCRdb copy retains only in-frame clones and omits some. The table shows around 170,000 clones, with around 86% occurring only once. The specimen sequenced was peripheral blood. These receptor sequences come from a man between 65 and 80 years old who had recovered from COVID-19.

This clone was detected a few times. The chain combines TRBV4-2 with TRBJ2-1; 8 positions match TRBD2. Trimming at V came to 0 bases and at J to 10 bases, leaving 8 bases not matched to a gene. The CDR3 has 15 amino acids. In germline, CDR1 is LGHNA, CDR2 YNFKEQ. This CDR3 is CASSQDLGLVREQFF. The CDR3 DNA sequence: TGTGCCAGCAGCCAAGATCTGGGACTAGTGAGGGAGCAGTTCTTC.

The chain recombines TRBV25-1 with TRBJ2-1; 8 positions match TRBD2. Losses at the gene ends were 6 bases for V and 3 bases for J; bases not matched to a gene: 7. The CDR3 has 15 amino acids. The V gene's germline CDR1 is MGHDK and CDR2 SYGVNS. The CDR3 DNA follows: TGTGCCAGCAGCTCCTCTAGCGGGCGCTACAATGAGCAGTTCTTC. Translating it yields CASSSSSGRYNEQFF.

The rearrangement joins TRBV9 to TRBJ2-3; 9 bases are shared with TRBD1. V dropped 0 bases and J dropped 3; count of bases not matched to a gene: 2. The CDR3 has 15 amino acids. Germline values: CDR1 SGDLS, CDR2 YYNGEE. The CDR3 DNA sequence: TGTGCCAGCAGCGTAGTGGACAGGGGTACAGATACGCAGTATTTT. Protein product: CASSVVDRGTDTQYF.